This TCR beta chain stems from a study of blood T cell repertoires in COVID-19. Study-wide background: Italy, Spain and the United States were the sources of the convalescent and acute COVID-19 samples. The analysed material was cDNA or gDNA that came from T cells, B-cell-depleted T cells, or PBMCs.

CDR3 length equals 13 residues. Germline CDR1 reads LGHDT; CDR2 reads YNNKEL (reference sequence). Trimming left V 0 bases short and J 8 bases short, with 10 bases between. Authors' processing steps: Scientists estimated how many nucleated cells there were by amplifying reference gene primers. The repertoire was sequenced with immunoSEQ multiplex PCR; TCRdb's copy has only in-frame clones and lacks some. The V and J calls and clone size are taken from that table; D and trimming were inferred from the DNA. The sample comprises hundreds of thousands of clones, about 81% of which are singletons, and around an eighth rests with the top ten.

The chain couples TRBV3-1 (or the pseudogene TRBV3-2) to TRBJ1-2; tentative D call: TRBD1 (6 bases). This receptor was taken from a woman in her sixties with active or convalescent COVID-19. The sample consisted of peripheral blood. The CDR3 sequence: CASSQDTGQGYTF. The CDR3 DNA sequence: TGTGCCAGCAGCCAAGATACAGGGCAGGGCTACACCTTC.